This T cell receptor (beta chain) was retrieved from a study of T cell changes during pregnancy in multiple sclerosis. The assay was immunoSEQ multiplex PCR, and TCRdb's table has in-frame clones only and misses some. Of roughly 100,000 clones listed, roughly nine tenths are singletons. Germline CDR1 and CDR2: MDHEN and SYDVKM. The V end lost 2 bases, the J end lost 4 bases, and 11 bases lay between the germline ends. The CDR3 extends over 14 amino acids. The specimen comprised peripheral blood, sampled before pregnancy. The TCR was taken from a female donor with multiple sclerosis, enrolled in a pregnancy study. The gene calls are TRBV28 and TRBJ2-5; D is possibly TRBD1 (5 bases). The CDR3 spells CASSLTGYRETQYF. The CDR3 DNA sequence: TGTGCCAGCAGTTTAACAGGCTACAGAGAGACCCAGTACTTC.